These T cell receptor beta chains were read from a single sample in a study of Ad26.COV2.S vaccination and SARS-CoV-2 variants. Assay used: immunoSEQ multiplex PCR; TCRdb lists only in-frame clones, some missing. The table shows 430,000 or so clones, with about 91% occurring only once. The sample was peripheral blood, taken in a trial of Ad26.COV2.S vaccine versus placebo. These receptor sequences come from a person between 18 and 65 years old who received the Ad26.COV2.S COVID-19 vaccine or a placebo. CDR3s leave out the opening cysteine and the closing phenylalanine or tryptophan. Each record gives: V gene, CDR3 protein.

V gene: TRBV5-4
CDR3 protein: ASSSQETQY

V gene: TRBV13
CDR3 protein: ASSLRTPGQGETNEKLF

V gene: TRBV5-5
CDR3 protein: ASSFFSGRNYYNEQF

V gene: TRBV5-6
CDR3 protein: ASSLDDLAGVKTQY

V gene: TRBV9
CDR3 protein: ASSVAYKSGRQGVETQY

V gene: TRBV2
CDR3 protein: ASSVVVAGHTDTQY

V gene: TRBV7-9
CDR3 protein: ASSSRQGGGVQY

V gene: TRBV6-7
CDR3 protein: ASSYRRGRTPVSEQF

V gene: TRBV9
CDR3 protein: ASSETGSTEAF

V gene: TRBV7-9
CDR3 protein: ASSPRGNSPLH

V gene: TRBV5-1
CDR3 protein: ASSLQQFTDTQY

V gene: TRBV5-6
CDR3 protein: ATEQVGVYNEQF

V gene: TRBV18
CDR3 protein: ASSPEVGNQPQH

V gene: TRBV24-1
CDR3 protein: ATSSGSTDTQY

V gene: TRBV6-5
CDR3 protein: ASNRDRGLSEAF

V gene: TRBV3-1/TRBV3-2
CDR3 protein: ASGLAGVNEQF

V gene: TRBV6-5
CDR3 protein: ASSRDREYEQY

V gene: TRBV5-1
CDR3 protein: ASSFDLGAGVDTEAF

V gene: TRBV5-1
CDR3 protein: ASSLGPAGTGNSPLH

V gene: TRBV3-1/TRBV3-2
CDR3 protein: ASSQVDSGPSDEQF

V gene: TRBV6-2/TRBV6-3
CDR3 protein: ASSRTGRYGYT

V gene: TRBV9
CDR3 protein: ASSVAPNQETQY

V gene: TRBV5-1
CDR3 protein: ASSSGGVQETQY

V gene: TRBV6-2/TRBV6-3
CDR3 protein: ASSYSQDATNEKLF

V gene: TRBV4-1
CDR3 protein: ASSPQGGWDEQF

V gene: TRBV5-1
CDR3 protein: ASRRATGNYGYT

V gene: TRBV19
CDR3 protein: ASSMTGNYGYT

V gene: TRBV15
CDR3 protein: ATSRWGGEKLF

V gene: TRBV19
CDR3 protein: ASSMVATYNEQF

V gene: TRBV19
CDR3 protein: ASRNSGSTDTQY

V gene: TRBV7-3
CDR3 protein: ASSPDRDRTNTIY

V gene: TRBV14
CDR3 protein: ASSQEGLGNTEAF

V gene: TRBV5-4
CDR3 protein: ASSLGRNYNEQY